Each of the 9 T cell receptor beta chains below was sequenced from the same sample in a study of tumor and adjacent non-tumor tissue in lung cancer. A modified ARM-PCR protocol with three rounds of nested PCR amplified TCRbeta. TCRdb redid the calling of the multiplex PCR reads with MiXCR, one entry per CDR3 protein. Here the sample spans tens of thousands of distinct CDR3 sequences, roughly 75% being singletons. This sample's RNA came from whole unsorted tissue. This non-tumor lung sample came from over 3 cm beyond the tumor edge. What was sequenced was distant non-tumor lung tissue. The receptors derive from a woman in her 50s with non-small cell lung cancer.

This clonotype appeared a few times. The CDR3 ends on some other residue instead of the conserved phenylalanine or tryptophan, so this is likely a read error. The rearrangement joins TRBV11-2 to TRBJ2-7, with unresolved D. The length of the CDR3 is 13 residues. Trimming took 5 bases from V and 3 from J, leaving 11 bases between them. The germline V gene has CDR1 SGHAT and CDR2 FQNNGV. The CDR3 region has the DNA TGTGCCAGCAGCATTTTCCAAAGCTACGAGCAGTACTTA. Protein: CASSIFQSYEQYL.

A note on this clonotype: The missing conserved phenylalanine or tryptophan at the end of this CDR3 makes a read error likely. The J gene is TRBJ2-5, the V gene TRBV4-2; D uncertain. V lost 11 bases to trimming and J lost 2 bases, with 18 bases between them. Germline lookup yields CDR1 LGHNA and CDR2 YNFKEQ. The CDR3 contains 14 residues. The CDR3 sequence is CAGIQACSQETQYL. For the CDR3, the DNA is TGTGCCGGCATCCAAGCATGCAGTCAAGAGACCCAGTACCTC.

Concerning this clonotype: An end of the junction differs from the germline gene, which may be a read error. This chain joins TRBV4-3 and TRBJ2-2; TRBD2 aligns across 10 bases. Per the germline V gene, CDR1 is LGHNA and CDR2 is YSLEER. CDR3 length: 19 residues. CDR3 in DNA: TGCGTCAGCAACCAAGATCGCCCCCTTGCAGCGGGAGGGCCCGGGGAGCTGTTTTTT. Residues: CVSNQDRPLAAGGPGELFF.

Note on this clonotype: This may be a read error, as it is one base from a much larger clone. The chain joins TRBV5-5 to TRBJ2-7; 10 nucleotides line up with TRBD1. This CDR3 has 17 amino acids. Per the germline V gene, CDR1 is SGHKS and CDR2 is YYEKEE (reference sequence). This CDR3 is CASSFSGTGVLSYAQYF. The CDR3 coding sequence is TGTGCCAGCAGTTTTTCCGGGACAGGGGTACTGAGCTACGCGCAGTACTTC. Variable domain in full (rest from reference TRBV5-5 and TRBJ2-7): DAGVTQSPTHLIKTRGQQVTLRCSPISGHKSVSWYQQVLGQGPQFIFQYYEKEERGRGNFPDRFSARQFPNYSSELNVNALLLGDSALYLCASSFSGTGVLSYAQYFGPGTRLTVT.

Note on this clonotype: A read error may be the cause here, since a much bigger clone is one base away. The CDR3 protein is CASNSLQALYGYTF. CDR3 in DNA: TGTGCCAGCAACTCTCTGCAGGCGCTCTATGGCTACACCTTC. This chain joins TRBV5-6 and TRBJ1-2; D not certain. This CDR3 region has 14 residues. Germline CDR1 and CDR2: SGHDT and YYEEEE. V was clipped by 6 bases and J by 4 bases, with 16 bases between them.

On this clonotype itself: One end of the junction does not line up with germline, which may come from a read error. V usage is TRBV4-1 and J usage is TRBJ1-3, with D tentatively TRBD1 (6 bases). Germline assignment: CDR1 MGHRA and CDR2 YSYEKL. This CDR3 is 16 amino acids long. DNA of the CDR3: TGTGCCGGCAGCCAAAGGGGGGGTACCTCTGGAAACACTATATATTTT. Residues: CAGSQRGGTSGNTIYF.

V and J are TRBV28 and TRBJ1-1; 7 bases align to TRBD1. From germline, CDR1 is MDHEN and CDR2 SYDVKM. This CDR3 has 17 residues. CDR3 amino acids: CANSSTDRGPQNTEAFF. The CDR3 nucleotides read TGTGCTAACAGTTCGACTGATAGGGGGCCCCAGAACACTGAAGCTTTCTTT.

As to this clonotype: The junction does not match germline at one end; this may be a read error. This chain joins TRBV7-8 and TRBJ2-3; 8 nucleotides line up with TRBD1. Germline V lookup: CDR1 SGHVS, CDR2 FQNEAQ. There are 15 residues in the CDR3. CDR3 sequence: CANSLGQGRRDTQYF. In nucleotides, the CDR3 is TGTGCCAACAGCCTCGGACAGGGACGACGGGATACGCAGTATTTT. Together with reference TRBV7-8 and TRBJ2-3, the CDR3 gives the full variable domain: GAGVSQSPRYKVAKRGQDVALRCDPISGHVSLFWYQQALGQGPEFLTYFQNEAQLDKSGLPSDRFFAERPEGSVSTLKIQRTQQEDSAVYLCANSLGQGRRDTQYFGPGTRLTVL.

This clonotype has a handful of counts. Germline and junction disagree at one end, which may indicate a read error. V gene TRBV20-1 combines with J gene TRBJ2-7; D is possibly TRBD1 (6 bases). CDR3 length: 13 residues. From germline, CDR1 is DFQATT and CDR2 SNEGSKA (reference sequence). The CDR3 loop is CNARPLDSYEQYF. DNA for the CDR3: TGCAATGCTAGGCCCCTGGACAGCTACGAGCAGTATTTC.